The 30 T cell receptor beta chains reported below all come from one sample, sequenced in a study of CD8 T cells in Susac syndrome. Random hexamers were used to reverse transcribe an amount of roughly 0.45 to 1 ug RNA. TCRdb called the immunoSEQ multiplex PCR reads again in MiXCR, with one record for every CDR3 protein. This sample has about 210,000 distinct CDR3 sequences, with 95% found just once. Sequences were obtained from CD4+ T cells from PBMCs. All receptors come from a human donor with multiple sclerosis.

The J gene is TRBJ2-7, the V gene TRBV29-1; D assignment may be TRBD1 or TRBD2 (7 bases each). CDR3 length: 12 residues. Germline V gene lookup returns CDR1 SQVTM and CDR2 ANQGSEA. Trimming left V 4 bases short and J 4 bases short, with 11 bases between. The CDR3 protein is CSVGQGGYEQYF. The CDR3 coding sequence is TGCAGCGTTGGACAGGGAGGGTACGAGCAGTACTTC.

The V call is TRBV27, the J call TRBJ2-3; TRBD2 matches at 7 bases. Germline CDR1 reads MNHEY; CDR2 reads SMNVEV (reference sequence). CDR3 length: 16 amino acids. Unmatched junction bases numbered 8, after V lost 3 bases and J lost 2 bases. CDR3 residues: CASSFVGRAHTDTQYF. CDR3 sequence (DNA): TGTGCCAGCAGTTTCGTAGGGAGGGCCCACACAGATACGCAGTATTTT.

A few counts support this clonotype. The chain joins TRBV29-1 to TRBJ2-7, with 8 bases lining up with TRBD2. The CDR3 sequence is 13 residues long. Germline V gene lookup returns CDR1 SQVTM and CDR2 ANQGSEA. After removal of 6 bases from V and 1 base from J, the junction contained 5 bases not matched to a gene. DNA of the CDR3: TGCAGCGTGGATAGCGGGAATTCCTACGAGCAGTACTTC. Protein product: CSVDSGNSYEQYF.

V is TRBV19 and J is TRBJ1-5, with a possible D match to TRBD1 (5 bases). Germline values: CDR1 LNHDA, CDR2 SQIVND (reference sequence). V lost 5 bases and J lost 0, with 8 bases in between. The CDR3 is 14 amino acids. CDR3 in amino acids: CASSPGFSNQPQHF. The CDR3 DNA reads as TGTGCCAGTAGTCCAGGGTTTAGCAATCAGCCCCAGCATTTT.

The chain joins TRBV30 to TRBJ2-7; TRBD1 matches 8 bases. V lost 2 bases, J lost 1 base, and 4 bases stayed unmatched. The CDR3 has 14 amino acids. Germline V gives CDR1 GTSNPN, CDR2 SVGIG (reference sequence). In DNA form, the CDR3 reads TGTGCCTGGAGTCGACAGGGGATGTCCTACGAGCAGTACTTC. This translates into CAWSRQGMSYEQYF.

The CDR3 bases are TGTGCCAGCAGCTGGGGACTAGCGGGGGGCTCACAAGAGACCCAGTACTTC. Protein sequence: CASSWGLAGGSQETQYF. The V call is TRBV7-2, the J call TRBJ2-5; TRBD2 matches 15 bases. CDR3 length equals 17 residues. J lost 2 bases, V lost 4 bases, and 5 bases had no gene match. CDR1 and CDR2 (germline): SGHTA, FQGNSA.

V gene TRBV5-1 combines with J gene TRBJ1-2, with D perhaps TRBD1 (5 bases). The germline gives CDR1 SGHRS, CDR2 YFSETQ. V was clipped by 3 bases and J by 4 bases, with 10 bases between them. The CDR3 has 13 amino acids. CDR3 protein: CASSSRGFYGYTF. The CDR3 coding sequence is TGCGCCAGCAGCTCAAGGGGCTTCTATGGCTACACCTTC.

CDR3 sequence reads: CASSLLVSETQYF. The CDR3, as DNA: TGTGCCAGCAGCTTACTAGTGTCGGAGACCCAGTACTTC. V is TRBV7-2 and J is TRBJ2-5; D remains unclear. Germline lookup yields CDR1 SGHTA and CDR2 FQGNSA. This CDR3 spans 13 amino acids. Trimming took off 2 bases at V and 5 bases at J, with 9 bases between the two ends.

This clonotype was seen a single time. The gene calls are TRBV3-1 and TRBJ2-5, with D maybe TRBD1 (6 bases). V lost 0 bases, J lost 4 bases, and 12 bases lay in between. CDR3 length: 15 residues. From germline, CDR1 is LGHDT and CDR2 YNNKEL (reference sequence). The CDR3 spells CASSQDAGDRETQYF. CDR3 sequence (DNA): TGTGCCAGCAGCCAAGATGCAGGGGATCGAGAGACCCAGTACTTC.

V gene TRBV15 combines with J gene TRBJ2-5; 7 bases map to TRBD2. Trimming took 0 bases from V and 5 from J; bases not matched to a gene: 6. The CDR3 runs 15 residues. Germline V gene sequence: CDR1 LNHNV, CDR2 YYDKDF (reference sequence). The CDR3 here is CATSRDVAGVETQYF. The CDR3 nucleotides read TGTGCCACCAGCAGAGATGTTGCGGGAGTGGAGACCCAGTACTTC.

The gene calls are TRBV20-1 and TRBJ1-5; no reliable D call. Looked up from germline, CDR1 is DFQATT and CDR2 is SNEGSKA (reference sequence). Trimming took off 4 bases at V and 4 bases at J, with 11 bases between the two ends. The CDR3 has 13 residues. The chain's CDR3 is CSAIRTENQPQHF. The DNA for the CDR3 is TGCAGTGCTATACGGACGGAGAATCAGCCCCAGCATTTT.

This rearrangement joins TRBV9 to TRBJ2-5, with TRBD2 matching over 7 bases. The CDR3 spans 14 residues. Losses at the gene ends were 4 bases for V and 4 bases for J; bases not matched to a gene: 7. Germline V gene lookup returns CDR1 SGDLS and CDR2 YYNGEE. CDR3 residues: CASSPNGGTETQYF. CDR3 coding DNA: TGTGCCAGCAGCCCGAACGGGGGGACAGAGACCCAGTACTTC. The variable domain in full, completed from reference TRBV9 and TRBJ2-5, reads DSGVTQTPKHLITATGQRVTLRCSPRSGDLSVYWYQQSLDQGLQFLIQYYNGEERAKGNILERFSAQQFPDLHSELNLSSLELGDSALYFCASSPNGGTETQYFGPGTRLLVL.

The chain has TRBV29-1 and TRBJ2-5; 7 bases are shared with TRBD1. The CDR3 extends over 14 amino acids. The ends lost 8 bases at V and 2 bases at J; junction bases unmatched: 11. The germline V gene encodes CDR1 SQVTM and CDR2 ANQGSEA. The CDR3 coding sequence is TGCAGCACCCGGGACAGACTACCACAAGAGACCCAGTACTTC. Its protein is CSTRDRLPQETQYF.

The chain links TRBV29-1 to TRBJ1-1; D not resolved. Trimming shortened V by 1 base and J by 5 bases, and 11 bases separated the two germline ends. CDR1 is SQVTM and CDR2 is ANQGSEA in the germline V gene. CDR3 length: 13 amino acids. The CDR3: CSVEVWTDTEAFF. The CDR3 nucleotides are TGCAGCGTTGAAGTCTGGACTGATACTGAAGCTTTCTTT. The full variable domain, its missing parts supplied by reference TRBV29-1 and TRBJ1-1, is SAVISQKPSRDICQRGTSLTIQCQVDSQVTMMFWYRQQPGQSLTLIATANQGSEATYESGFVIDKFPISRPNLTFSTLTVSNMSPEDSSIYLCSVEVWTDTEAFFGQGTRLTVV.

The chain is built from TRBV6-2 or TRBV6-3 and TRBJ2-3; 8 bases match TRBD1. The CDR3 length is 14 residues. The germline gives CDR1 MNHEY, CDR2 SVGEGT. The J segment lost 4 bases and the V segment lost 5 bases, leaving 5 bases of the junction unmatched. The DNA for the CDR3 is TGTGCCAGCAGTCTCGACAGGGGAGCAGATACGCAGTATTTT. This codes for CASSLDRGADTQYF.

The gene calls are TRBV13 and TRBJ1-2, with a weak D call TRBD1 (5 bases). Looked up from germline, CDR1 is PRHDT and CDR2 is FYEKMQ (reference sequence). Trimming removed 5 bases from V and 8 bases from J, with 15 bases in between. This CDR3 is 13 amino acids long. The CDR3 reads CASSRRGAGGYTF. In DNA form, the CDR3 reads TGTGCCAGCAGCCGAAGAGGGGCGGGAGGCTACACCTTC.

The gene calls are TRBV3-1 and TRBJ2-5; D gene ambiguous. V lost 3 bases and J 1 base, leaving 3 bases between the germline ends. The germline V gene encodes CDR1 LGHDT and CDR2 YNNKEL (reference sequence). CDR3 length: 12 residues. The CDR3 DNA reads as TGTGCCAGCAGCCAGACCCAAGAGACCCAGTACTTC. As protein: CASSQTQETQYF.

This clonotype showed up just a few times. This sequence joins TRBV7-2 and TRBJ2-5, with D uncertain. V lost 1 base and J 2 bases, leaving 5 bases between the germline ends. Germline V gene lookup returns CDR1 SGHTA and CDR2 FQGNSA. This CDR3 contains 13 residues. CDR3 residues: CASSLVLQETQYF. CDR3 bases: TGTGCCAGCAGCTTAGTACTACAAGAGACCCAGTACTTC.

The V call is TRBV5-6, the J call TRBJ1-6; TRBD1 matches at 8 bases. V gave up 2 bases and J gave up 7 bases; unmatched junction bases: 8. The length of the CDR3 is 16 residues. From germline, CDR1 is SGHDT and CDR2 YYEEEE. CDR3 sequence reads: CASSLPGQGGNSPLHF. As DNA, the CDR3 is TGTGCCAGCAGCTTACCCGGACAGGGAGGCAATTCACCCCTCCACTTT.

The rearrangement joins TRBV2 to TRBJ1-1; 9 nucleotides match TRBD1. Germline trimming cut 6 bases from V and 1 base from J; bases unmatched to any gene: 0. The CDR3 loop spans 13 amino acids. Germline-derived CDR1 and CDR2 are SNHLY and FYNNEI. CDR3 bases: TGTGCCAGCAGGGGACAGGGGAACACTGAAGCTTTCTTT. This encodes CASRGQGNTEAFF.

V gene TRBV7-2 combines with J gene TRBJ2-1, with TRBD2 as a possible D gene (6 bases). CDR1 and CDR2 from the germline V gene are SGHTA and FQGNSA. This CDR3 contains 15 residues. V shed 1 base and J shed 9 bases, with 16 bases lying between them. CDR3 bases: TGTGCCAGCAGCTTAGATGCTAGACTAGTCAGTGAGCAGTTCTTC. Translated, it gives CASSLDARLVSEQFF.

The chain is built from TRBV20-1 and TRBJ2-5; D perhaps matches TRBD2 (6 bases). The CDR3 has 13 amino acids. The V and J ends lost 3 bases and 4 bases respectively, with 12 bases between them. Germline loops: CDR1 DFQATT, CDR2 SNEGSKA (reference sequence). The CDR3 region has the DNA TGCAGTGCTAGTAGGCGGAGGGCAGAGACCCAGTACTTC. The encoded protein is CSASRRRAETQYF.

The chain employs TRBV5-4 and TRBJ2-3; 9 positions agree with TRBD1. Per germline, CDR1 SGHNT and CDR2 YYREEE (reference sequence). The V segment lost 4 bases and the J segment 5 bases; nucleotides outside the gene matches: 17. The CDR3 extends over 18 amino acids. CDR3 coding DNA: TGTGCCAGCAGCCCCACCCCGCGGGGGACAGGGCAGGGAGATACGCAGTATTTT. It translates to CASSPTPRGTGQGDTQYF. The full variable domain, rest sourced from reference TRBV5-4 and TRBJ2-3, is ETGVTQSPTHLIKTRGQQVTLRCSSQSGHNTVSWYQQALGQGPQFIFQYYREEENGRGNFPPRFSGLQFPNYSSELNVNALELDDSALYLCASSPTPRGTGQGDTQYFGPGTRLTVL.

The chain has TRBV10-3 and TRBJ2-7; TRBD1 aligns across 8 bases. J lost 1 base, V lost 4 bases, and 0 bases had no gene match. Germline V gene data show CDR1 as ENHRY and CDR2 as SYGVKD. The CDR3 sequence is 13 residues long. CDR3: CAISGQGSYEQYF. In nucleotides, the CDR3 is TGTGCCATCAGTGGACAGGGGTCCTACGAGCAGTACTTC.

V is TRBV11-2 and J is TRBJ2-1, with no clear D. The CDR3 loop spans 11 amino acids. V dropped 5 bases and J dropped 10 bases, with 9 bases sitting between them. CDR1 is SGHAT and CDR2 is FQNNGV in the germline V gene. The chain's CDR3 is CASSPVSEQFF. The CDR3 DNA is TGTGCCAGCAGCCCCGTGTCAGAGCAGTTCTTC.

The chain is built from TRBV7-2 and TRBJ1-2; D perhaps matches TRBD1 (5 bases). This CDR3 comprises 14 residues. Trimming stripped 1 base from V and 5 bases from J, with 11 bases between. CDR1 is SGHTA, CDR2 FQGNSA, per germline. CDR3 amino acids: CASSLGGAVYGYTF. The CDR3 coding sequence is TGTGCCAGCAGCTTAGGCGGGGCGGTTTATGGCTACACCTTC.

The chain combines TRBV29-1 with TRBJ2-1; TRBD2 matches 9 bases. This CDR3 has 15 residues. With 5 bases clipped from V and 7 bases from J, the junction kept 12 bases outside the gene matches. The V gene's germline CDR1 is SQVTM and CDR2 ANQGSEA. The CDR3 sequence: CSVLGLAGPRNEQFF. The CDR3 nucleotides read TGCAGCGTTCTTGGGCTAGCGGGGCCCCGGAATGAGCAGTTCTTC.

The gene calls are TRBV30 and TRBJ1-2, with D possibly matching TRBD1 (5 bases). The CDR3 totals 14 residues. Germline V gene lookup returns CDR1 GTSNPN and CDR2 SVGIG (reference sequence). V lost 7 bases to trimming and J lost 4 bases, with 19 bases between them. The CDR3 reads CALNRDARLYGYTF. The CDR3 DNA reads TGTGCCTTAAACCGGGACGCAAGACTCTATGGCTACACCTTC.

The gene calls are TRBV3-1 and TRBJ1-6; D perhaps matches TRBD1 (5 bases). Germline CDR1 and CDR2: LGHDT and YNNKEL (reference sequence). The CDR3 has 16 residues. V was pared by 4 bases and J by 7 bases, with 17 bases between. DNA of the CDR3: TGTGCCAGCAGCCGGCGCTTGGGACGGGAAAATTCACCCCTCCACTTT. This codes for CASSRRLGRENSPLHF.

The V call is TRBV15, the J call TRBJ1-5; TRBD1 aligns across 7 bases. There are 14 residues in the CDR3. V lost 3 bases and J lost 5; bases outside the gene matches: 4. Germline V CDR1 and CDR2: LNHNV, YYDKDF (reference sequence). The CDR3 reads CATSRTGRDQPQHF. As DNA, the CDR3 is TGTGCCACCAGCAGGACAGGGAGGGATCAGCCCCAGCATTTT.